The sequence of this T cell receptor (beta chain) was determined in a study of blood T cell repertoires in COVID-19. Study-level background: The United States, Italy and Spain supplied acute and convalescent COVID-19 samples.

This CDR3 contains 16 residues. Germline trimming cut 4 bases from V and 3 bases from J; bases unmatched to any gene: 11. Germline CDR1 and CDR2: SGHRS and YFSETQ. The protocol was immunoSEQ multiplex PCR, while the TCRdb copy is restricted to in-frame clones and leaves out a portion. Seen here are roughly 88,000 clones, just over 90% observed once, and the top ten hold just under 4%. The J gene is TRBJ1-2, the V gene TRBV5-1, with TRBD1 matching over 8 bases. Sequenced sample: peripheral blood. This clonotype was obtained from a woman between 45 and 65 years old in a cohort sampled during active COVID-19. CDR3 coding DNA: TGCGCCAGCAGCAAGCCCCAGGGGGCTAGTCACTATGGCTACACCTTC. Protein sequence: CASSKPQGASHYGYTF.